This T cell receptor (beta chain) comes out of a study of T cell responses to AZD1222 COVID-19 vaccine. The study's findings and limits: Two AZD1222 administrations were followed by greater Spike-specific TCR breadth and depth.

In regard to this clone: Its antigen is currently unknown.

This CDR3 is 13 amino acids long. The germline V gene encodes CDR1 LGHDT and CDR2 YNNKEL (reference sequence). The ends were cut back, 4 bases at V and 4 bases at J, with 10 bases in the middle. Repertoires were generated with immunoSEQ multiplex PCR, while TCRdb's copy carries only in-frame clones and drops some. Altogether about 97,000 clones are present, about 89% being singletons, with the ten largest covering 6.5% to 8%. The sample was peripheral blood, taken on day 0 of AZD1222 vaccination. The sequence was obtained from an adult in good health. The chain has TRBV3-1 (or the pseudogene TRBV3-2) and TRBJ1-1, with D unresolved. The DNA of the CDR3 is TGTGCCAGCAGCCCCATCCGAGCCACTGAAGCTTTCTTT. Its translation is CASSPIRATEAFF.